This T cell receptor (beta chain) originates from a study of T cell responses to AZD1222 COVID-19 vaccine. Broader study findings: Following two doses of AZD1222, Spike-specific TCR breadth and depth rose.

Note on this clone: Its antigen is not identified.

Data came from immunoSEQ multiplex PCR; TCRdb stores just in-frame clones and leaves some out. Counted here are 120,000 to 150,000 clones, 85% to 90% occurring once; the ten biggest clones make up approximately 1.8%. CDR1 and CDR2 (germline): KGHSH, LQKENI. The V and J ends lost 4 bases and 5 bases respectively, with 15 bases between them. The CDR3 contains 15 residues. The material was peripheral blood, obtained 28 days after the second AZD1222 dose. This sequence was found in an adult who received the AZD1222 COVID-19 vaccine. V usage is TRBV18 and J usage is TRBJ2-1; D may be TRBD2 (5 bases). The CDR3 protein is CASSLKASQDNEQFF. In DNA, the CDR3 is TGTGCCAGCTCACTCAAGGCTAGCCAAGACAATGAGCAGTTCTTC.